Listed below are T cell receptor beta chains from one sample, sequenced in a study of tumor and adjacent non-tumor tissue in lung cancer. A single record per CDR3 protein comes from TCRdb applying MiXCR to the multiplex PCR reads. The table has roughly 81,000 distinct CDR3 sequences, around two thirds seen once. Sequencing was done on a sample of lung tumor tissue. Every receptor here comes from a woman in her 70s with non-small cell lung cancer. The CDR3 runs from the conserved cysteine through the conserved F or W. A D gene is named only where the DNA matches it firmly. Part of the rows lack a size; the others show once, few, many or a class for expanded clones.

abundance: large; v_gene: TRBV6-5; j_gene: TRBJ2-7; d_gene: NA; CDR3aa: CASTTQVEGPYEQYF; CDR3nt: TGTGCCAGCACCACGCAAGTGGAGGGACCCTACGAGCAGTACTTC
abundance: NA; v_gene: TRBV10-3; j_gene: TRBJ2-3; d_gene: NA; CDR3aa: CAIREGATPDTQYF; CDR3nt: TGTGCCATCAGGGAGGGAGCAACGCCAGATACGCAGTATTTT
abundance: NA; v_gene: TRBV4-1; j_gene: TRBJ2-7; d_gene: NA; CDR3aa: CTNSQDDAWEQYF; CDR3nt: TGCACCAACAGCCAAGATGATGCCTGGGAGCAGTACTTC
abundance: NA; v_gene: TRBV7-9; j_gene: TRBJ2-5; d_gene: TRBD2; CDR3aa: CTNSRLAGTGETQYF; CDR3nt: TGTACCAACAGCCGACTAGCGGGAACCGGAGAGACCCAGTACTTC
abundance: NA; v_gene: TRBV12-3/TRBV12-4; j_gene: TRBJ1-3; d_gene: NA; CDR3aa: CASSLAERPGNTICF; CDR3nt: TGTGCCAGCAGTTTGGCAGAGCGACCTGGAAACACCATATGTTTT
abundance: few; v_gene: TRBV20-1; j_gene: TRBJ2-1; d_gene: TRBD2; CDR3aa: CSAARLAGESSSGNEQFF; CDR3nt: TGCAGTGCGGCGAGACTAGCGGGAGAATCGTCGAGTGGGAATGAGCAGTTCTTC
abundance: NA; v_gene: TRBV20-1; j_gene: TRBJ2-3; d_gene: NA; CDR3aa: CSAPGPFSGTDTQYF; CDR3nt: TGCAGTGCTCCAGGTCCATTCTCTGGCACAGATACGCAGTATTTT
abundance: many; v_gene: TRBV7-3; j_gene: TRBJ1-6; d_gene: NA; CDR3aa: CASSLNKGNSPLHF; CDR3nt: TGTGCCAGCAGCTTAAACAAAGGGAATTCACCCCTCCACTTT
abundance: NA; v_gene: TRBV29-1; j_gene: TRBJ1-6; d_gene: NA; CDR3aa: CSAGADFNSPLHF; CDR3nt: TGTAGCGCTGGGGCCGACTTCAATTCACCCCTCCACTTT
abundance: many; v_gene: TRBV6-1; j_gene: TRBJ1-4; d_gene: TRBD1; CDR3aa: CASSEMPAGGGLDEKLFF; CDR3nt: TGTGCCAGCAGTGAAATGCCCGCAGGGGGCGGGCTTGATGAAAAACTGTTTTTT
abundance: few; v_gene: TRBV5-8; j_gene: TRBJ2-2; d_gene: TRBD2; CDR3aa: CASSYYYAGGTGELFF; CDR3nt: TGTGCCAGCAGCTATTATTACGCGGGAGGAACCGGGGAGCTGTTTTTT
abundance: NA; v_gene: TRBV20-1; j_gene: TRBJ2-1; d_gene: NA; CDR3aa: CSARDLDAGLTIKQFF; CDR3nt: TGCAGTGCTAGAGATTTAGATGCGGGGCTAACAATCAAGCAGTTCTTC
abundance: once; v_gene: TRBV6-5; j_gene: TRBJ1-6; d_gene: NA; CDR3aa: CATSPRVETSPLHF; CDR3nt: TGTGCCACCTCCCCACGGGTCGAGACTTCACCTCTCCACTTT
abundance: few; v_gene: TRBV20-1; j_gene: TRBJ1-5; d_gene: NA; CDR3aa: CSAGEGRVYQPQHF; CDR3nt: TGCAGTGCTGGGGAAGGAAGGGTCTATCAGCCCCAGCATTTT
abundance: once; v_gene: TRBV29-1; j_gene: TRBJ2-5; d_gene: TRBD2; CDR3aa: CSVKGLAGGEETQYF; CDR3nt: TGCAGCGTCAAGGGACTAGCTGGAGGAGAAGAGACCCAGTACTTC
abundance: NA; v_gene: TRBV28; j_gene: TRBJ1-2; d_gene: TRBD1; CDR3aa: CATWTGWNYGYTF; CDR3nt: TGTGCCACCTGGACAGGGTGGAACTATGGCTACACCTTC
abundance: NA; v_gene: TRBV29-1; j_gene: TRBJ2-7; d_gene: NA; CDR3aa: CSAVHHSEQYF; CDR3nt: TGCAGTGCCGTGCACCACTCCGAGCAGTACTTC
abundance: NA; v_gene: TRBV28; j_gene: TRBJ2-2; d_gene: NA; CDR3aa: CASMQGGDTGGLFF; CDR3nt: TGTGCCAGCATGCAGGGAGGGGACACCGGGGGGCTGTTTTTT
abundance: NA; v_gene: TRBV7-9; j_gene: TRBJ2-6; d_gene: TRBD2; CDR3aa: CATNGPSGYSGANLLTF; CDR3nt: TGTGCCACCAACGGGCCTAGCGGTTACTCTGGGGCCAACCTCCTGACTTTC
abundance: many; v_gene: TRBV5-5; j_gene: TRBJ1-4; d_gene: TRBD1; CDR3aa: CASRRDSNEKLFF; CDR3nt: TGTGCCAGCAGACGGGACAGTAATGAAAAACTGTTTTTT
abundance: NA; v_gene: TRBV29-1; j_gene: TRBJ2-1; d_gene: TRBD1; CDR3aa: CSVVRQGTYNKQLF; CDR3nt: TGCAGCGTTGTCCGACAGGGAACCTACAATAAGCAGCTCTTC
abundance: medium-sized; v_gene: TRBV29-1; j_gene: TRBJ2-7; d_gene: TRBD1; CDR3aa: CSATTGGYEQYF; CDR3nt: TGCAGCGCTACTACAGGGGGCTACGAGCAGTACTTC
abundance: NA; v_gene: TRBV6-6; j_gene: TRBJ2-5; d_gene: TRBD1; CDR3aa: CASNDRTGPDGETQYF; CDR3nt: TGTGCCAGCAATGACCGGACAGGGCCGGACGGAGAGACCCAGTACTTC
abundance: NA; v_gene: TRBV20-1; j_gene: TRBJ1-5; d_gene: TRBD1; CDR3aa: CNAHRDSTNQPQHF; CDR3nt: TGCAATGCCCACCGGGACAGCACTAATCAGCCCCAGCATTTT
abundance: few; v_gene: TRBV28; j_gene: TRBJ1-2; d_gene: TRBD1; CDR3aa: CASSLGSAGGGYTF; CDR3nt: TGTGCCAGCAGTTTAGGTTCGGCAGGGGGTGGCTACACCTTC
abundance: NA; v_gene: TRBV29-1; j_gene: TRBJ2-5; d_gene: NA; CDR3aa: CSAGPSEAYKETQYF; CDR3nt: TGCAGCGCCGGACCTAGCGAGGCGTACAAAGAGACCCAGTACTTC